A selection of T cell receptor beta chains follows, all from one sample in a study of T-cell memory formation after mild COVID-19. MiXCR, run by TCRdb on the 5' RACE reads, gives a single entry per CDR3 protein. The sample lists 150,000 or so distinct CDR3 sequences; approximately 25% were seen once. What was sequenced was PBMCs or a T cell subset sorted from them (not recorded which). The receptors were sampled from an adult woman who had mild COVID-19 (a few samples of this study predate the infection). Cell type and time point are not known. Each CDR3 is given with its conserved first and last residue. Fields, in order: V gene, J gene, clone size, D gene, CDR3 DNA, CDR3 protein. A D gene is named only where the DNA matches it firmly. Clone sizes are given selectively: once, few, many, or a class where the clone is expanded.

>TRBV12-3/TRBV12-4|TRBJ2-5|once|.
TGTGCCAGCAGCCCCGGTGCCTTGAGGGAGGTCCCCCAAGAGACCCAGTACTTC
CASSPGALREVPQETQYF
>TRBV12-3/TRBV12-4|TRBJ2-7|.|TRBD1
TGTGCCAGCAGTCTCTCCGGGACAGGGGCCTACGAGCAGTACTTC
CASSLSGTGAYEQYF
>TRBV27|TRBJ2-3|.|.
TGTGCCAGCAGCCACAGGAGTCTTCCTGGCACAGATACGCAGTATTTT
CASSHRSLPGTDTQYF
>TRBV5-1|TRBJ2-1|.|.
TGCGCGAGCAAGGGGGCCAGCGGGACCAAAGACCGGTACAATGAGCAGTTCTTC
CASKGASGTKDRYNEQFF
>TRBV4-1|TRBJ2-5|few|TRBD1
TGCGCCAGCAGCCTCCTCGGGCCTTTCCGGGACAGCATCCAAGAGACCCAGTACTTC
CASSLLGPFRDSIQETQYF
>TRBV10-3|TRBJ1-3|.|.
TGTGCCATCAGTGACCCGGGACCGACACCGCCCAGCTCTGGAAACACCATATATTTT
CAISDPGPTPPSSGNTIYF
>TRBV5-6|TRBJ1-1|.|.
TGTGCCAGCAGCTTGGCGGGGGATGGTGAAGCTTTCTTT
CASSLAGDGEAFF
>TRBV15|TRBJ1-1|once|TRBD1
TGTGCCACCAGCAGTATACCGGGACAGGGGATGAACACTGAAGCTTTCTTT
CATSSIPGQGMNTEAFF
>TRBV7-3|TRBJ2-1|.|.
TGTGCCAGCAGCACGATGGGGGACTTCTACAATGAGCAGTTCTTC
CASSTMGDFYNEQFF
>TRBV6-5|TRBJ1-1|.|.
TGTGCCAGCAGCCCCTCAAGCTTTGAAGCTTTCTTT
CASSPSSFEAFF
>TRBV7-6|TRBJ1-1|.|.
TGTGCCAGCAGCCGGCCCCTAGGGATGGCAACTGAAGCTTTCTTT
CASSRPLGMATEAFF
>TRBV5-1|TRBJ2-1|.|TRBD2
TGCGCCAGCAGCGAGCGGGGGGCTGAATACAATGAGCAGTTCTTC
CASSERGAEYNEQFF
>TRBV12-3/TRBV12-4|TRBJ1-2|few|.
TGTGCCAGCAGTCGCTCCACAGTAGGACATGGCTACACCTTC
CASSRSTVGHGYTF
>TRBV6-5|TRBJ2-1|few|TRBD2
TGTGCCAGCACCATGGCAGGGAGGGATGAGCAGTTCTTC
CASTMAGRDEQFF
>TRBV7-2|TRBJ1-1|.|.
TGTGCCAGCAGCTTAGTTTCGTCATACGCAACTGAAGCTTTCTTT
CASSLVSSYATEAFF
>TRBV20-1|TRBJ1-2|.|.
TGCAGTGCTCCGACAGGAAACTATGGCTACACCTTC
CSAPTGNYGYTF
>TRBV14|TRBJ1-3|once|.
TGTGCCAGCAGCCAAGAGGGAACAGGGAGCTCTGGAAACACCATATATTTT
CASSQEGTGSSGNTIYF
>TRBV20-1|TRBJ2-2|.|.
TGCAGTGCTCCTTTAACCGGGGAGCTGTTTTTT
CSAPLTGELFF
>TRBV9|TRBJ2-3|.|.
TGTGCCAGCAGCGGAAGATCGGGACACCCGCAATATTTT
CASSGRSGHPQYF
>TRBV20-1|TRBJ2-5|.|TRBD2
TGCAGTGGGGGGGGGGTCGTAGGAGAGACCCAGTACTTC
CSGGGVVGETQYF
>TRBV9|TRBJ2-2|few|.
TGTGCCAGCAGCGTAGATTTCACCGGGGAGCTGTTTTTT
CASSVDFTGELFF
>TRBV24-1|TRBJ2-2|many|.
TGTGCCACCAGTGACACACACAGGGCCCGCACCGGGGAGCTGTTTTTT
CATSDTHRARTGELFF
>TRBV5-5|TRBJ2-3|.|TRBD1
TGTGCCAGCAGCTTGGGACAGGGAAACGCAGATACGCAGTATTTT
CASSLGQGNADTQYF
>TRBV7-8|TRBJ2-3|.|.
TGTGCCAGCAGCAGGGTGCAGGGGAGCACAGATACGCAGTATTTT
CASSRVQGSTDTQYF
>TRBV5-1|TRBJ2-1|.|TRBD2
TGCGCCAGCAGCGAAGGGACTAGCCACAATGAGCAGTTCTTC
CASSEGTSHNEQFF
>TRBV28|TRBJ1-2|.|.
TGTGCCAGCAGCCTCTTAGAGGGAAGACACTATGGCTACACCTTC
CASSLLEGRHYGYTF
>TRBV5-5|TRBJ2-2|.|TRBD2
TGTGCCAGCAGCCCAGACGGGACTAGCGGGTTCACCGGGGAGCTGTTTTTT
CASSPDGTSGFTGELFF
>TRBV12-3/TRBV12-4|TRBJ1-1|.|TRBD1
TGTGCCAGCAACCAGGGGGGGACTGAAGCTTTCTTT
CASNQGGTEAFF
>TRBV4-1|TRBJ2-2|.|TRBD1
TGCGCCAGCAGCCCCCTCTCAGGGGGTGACGGGGAGCTGTTTTTT
CASSPLSGGDGELFF
>TRBV7-9|TRBJ2-3|many|TRBD1
TGTGCCAGCACCACAGGGGTGATCGGAGATACGCAGTATTTT
CASTTGVIGDTQYF
>TRBV29-1|TRBJ2-7|.|TRBD1
TGCAGCGTTGAAGATAAGGGGACAGCCTACGAGCAGTACTTC
CSVEDKGTAYEQYF
>TRBV7-9|TRBJ2-7|.|TRBD2
TGTGCCAGCAGCCCCACTAGCGGGAATAACCTCTACGAGCAGTACTTC
CASSPTSGNNLYEQYF